This passage covers 24 T cell receptor beta chains from one sample sequenced in a study of PD-1 blockade in classical Hodgkin lymphoma. There was relapse after autologous stem cell transplantation in every patient, and there was variation in brentuximab vedotin exposure. TCRdb's copy holds only in-frame clones and misses some; the assay was immunoSEQ multiplex PCR. The table includes around 70,000 clones, 65% to 75% detected once. The material sequenced was peripheral blood mononuclear cells (PBMCs), taken before the second cycle of nivolumab. Receptors originate from a human donor with classical Hodgkin lymphoma.

In DNA form, the CDR3 reads TGTGCCAGCACCCAAGATAACATTCAGTACTTC. Amino acid sequence: CASTQDNIQYF. The rearrangement joins TRBV11-3 to TRBJ2-4; D ambiguous. The CDR3 extends over 11 amino acids. Trimming removed 7 bases at V and 7 bases at J, with 8 bases between. The germline V gene has CDR1 SGHNT and CDR2 YENEEA.

This clone was detected once. The V call is TRBV11-2, the J call TRBJ2-2, with 7 positions matching TRBD1. Trimming removed 3 bases from V and 2 bases from J; junction bases left unmatched: 9. Germline V gives CDR1 SGHAT, CDR2 FQNNGV. The CDR3 extends over 17 amino acids. CDR3 residues: CASSFATGAFNTGELFF. The CDR3 DNA reads TGTGCCAGCAGCTTCGCCACAGGGGCCTTCAACACCGGGGAGCTGTTTTTT.

This clone is a singleton in its sample. This chain links TRBV5-1 with TRBJ2-7, with 7 bases fitting TRBD2. The germline CDR1 and CDR2 sequences are SGHRS and YFSETQ. J lost 5 bases, V lost 4 bases, and 0 bases had no gene match. This CDR3 has 11 amino acids. CDR3 loop: CASSGGDEQYF. CDR3 DNA sequence: TGCGCCAGCAGCGGGGGGGACGAGCAGTACTTC.

CDR3 residues: CASRQGSTGELFF. In nucleotides, the CDR3 is TGTGCCAGCAGGCAGGGGTCCACCGGGGAGCTGTTTTTT. V and J are TRBV7-3 and TRBJ2-2; a weak D match, TRBD1 (6 bases). The CDR3 contains 13 residues. Trimming cost V 6 bases and J 4 bases, with 9 bases left between them. Germline CDR1 and CDR2: SGHTA and FQGTGA.

The chain joins TRBV7-9 to TRBJ1-1; D is unclear. Germline V CDR1 and CDR2: SEHNR, FQNEAQ (reference sequence). Trimming left V 5 bases short and J 2 bases short, with 12 bases between. The CDR3 loop spans 14 amino acids. CDR3 region: CASSPRGYNTEAFF. The CDR3 DNA follows: TGTGCCAGCAGCCCCCGGGGTTACAACACTGAAGCTTTCTTT.

The chain has TRBV7-6 and TRBJ2-7, with 7 positions matching TRBD1. CDR3 length: 13 amino acids. Germline V gene lookup returns CDR1 SGHVS and CDR2 FNYEAQ. V lost 5 bases and J lost 11; bases outside the gene matches: 12. The CDR3 region has the DNA TGTGCCAGCAGCGCCATAACAGGGGCCGCTGAGTACTTC. This sequence encodes CASSAITGAAEYF.

V usage is TRBV11-3 and J usage is TRBJ2-1; possible D gene TRBD2, 6 bases. The CDR3 loop spans 16 amino acids. V lost 1 base and J 6 bases, leaving 16 bases between the germline ends. The germline V gene has CDR1 SGHNT and CDR2 YENEEA. The CDR3 reads CASSLASAGSINEQFF. DNA of the CDR3: TGTGCCAGCAGCTTAGCGAGCGCGGGATCCATCAATGAGCAGTTCTTC.

The rearrangement joins TRBV28 to TRBJ2-3; 10 bases fit TRBD2. The CDR3 consists of 16 residues. Germline CDR1 reads MDHEN; CDR2 reads SYDVKM. With V trimmed by 2 bases and J by 7 bases, 9 bases remained unmatched. The CDR3 coding sequence is TGTGCCAGCAGTTTAGGAGCGGGGGGGATAGGGAATACGCAGTATTTT. Amino acid sequence: CASSLGAGGIGNTQYF.

The chain carries TRBV6-1 and TRBJ2-3; D is possibly TRBD1 (6 bases). The CDR3 runs to 14 residues. Germline lookup yields CDR1 MNHNS and CDR2 SASEGT. Trimming stripped 2 bases from V and 8 bases from J, with 14 bases between. CDR3 DNA sequence: TGTGCCAGCAGTGAACGCCTGACAGGAAGTACGCAGTATTTT. Its protein product is CASSERLTGSTQYF.

The chain uses TRBV30 and TRBJ1-5; maybe TRBD1 (5 bases). There are 13 residues in the CDR3. Per the germline V gene, CDR1 is GTSNPN and CDR2 is SVGIG (reference sequence). V was trimmed by 2 bases and J by 1 base, leaving 6 bases between them. The CDR3 loop reads CAWSWDSNQPQHF. The CDR3 region has the DNA TGTGCCTGGAGTTGGGACAGCAATCAGCCCCAGCATTTT.

This clone came up a few times. The gene calls are TRBV20-1 and TRBJ2-7, with D unresolved. CDR3 size: 11 residues. V dropped 6 bases and J dropped 8 bases, with 14 bases sitting between them. Germline V lookup: CDR1 DFQATT, CDR2 SNEGSKA (reference sequence). For the CDR3, the DNA is TGCAGTGCGATGTTAATGGGAAAGCAGTACTTC. It yields the protein CSAMLMGKQYF.

The genes are TRBV6-5 and TRBJ2-5; TRBD1 agrees at 10 bases. Unmatched junction bases numbered 8, after V lost 5 bases and J lost 5 bases. The CDR3 totals 15 residues. Germline-derived CDR1 and CDR2 are MNHEY and SVGAGI. This chain's CDR3 is CASSSGQGVSETQYF. The DNA for the CDR3 is TGTGCCAGCAGTAGTGGACAGGGGGTTAGTGAGACCCAGTACTTC.

The chain recombines TRBV28 with TRBJ2-7; 9 positions agree with TRBD1. This CDR3 contains 16 residues. Germline loops: CDR1 MDHEN, CDR2 SYDVKM. V dropped 4 bases and J dropped 5; count of bases not matched to a gene: 12. This CDR3 reads CASSSFVITGGHEQYF. In nucleotides, the CDR3 is TGTGCCAGCAGTTCTTTCGTTATTACAGGGGGCCACGAGCAGTACTTC.

The genes are TRBV19 and TRBJ2-1; maybe TRBD1 (5 bases). Trimming removed 4 bases from V and 3 bases from J, with 13 bases in between. CDR3 length: 15 amino acids. Germline V CDR1 and CDR2: LNHDA, SQIVND (reference sequence). CDR3 region: CASSTQGRLYNEQFF. CDR3 sequence (DNA): TGTGCCAGTAGTACCCAGGGCAGGCTCTACAATGAGCAGTTCTTC.

This clone came up a few times. This CDR3 reads CASSFSGELFF. The CDR3 bases are TGTGCCAGCAGCTTTAGCGGGGAGCTGTTTTTT. The chain joins TRBV5-4 to TRBJ2-2; no definite D call. The V and J ends lost 2 bases and 7 bases respectively, with 3 bases between them. CDR3 size: 11 residues. Looked up from germline, CDR1 is SGHNT and CDR2 is YYREEE (reference sequence). Variable domain in full (rest from reference TRBV5-4 and TRBJ2-2): ETGVTQSPTHLIKTRGQQVTLRCSSQSGHNTVSWYQQALGQGPQFIFQYYREEENGRGNFPPRFSGLQFPNYSSELNVNALELDDSALYLCASSFSGELFFGEGSRLTVL.

The gene calls are TRBV5-1 and TRBJ2-1; 7 nucleotides line up with TRBD2. After removal of 0 bases from V and 2 bases from J, the junction contained 5 bases not matched to a gene. The CDR3 is made up of 16 amino acids. CDR1 and CDR2 (germline): SGHRS, YFSETQ. The CDR3 sequence: CASSLAASGAYNEQFF. The CDR3 region has the DNA TGCGCCAGCAGCTTGGCAGCTAGCGGAGCCTACAATGAGCAGTTCTTC.

The V and J genes are TRBV19 and TRBJ2-1; 7 bases fit TRBD1. The V gene end was trimmed by 3 bases and the J gene end by 9 bases; junction bases not matched to a gene: 11. The CDR3 runs 15 residues. Germline V gene lookup returns CDR1 LNHDA and CDR2 SQIVND (reference sequence). As DNA, the CDR3 is TGTGCCAGTAGTATCTTTGGGACAGTAGGAAGTGAGCAGTTCTTC. Translation gives CASSIFGTVGSEQFF.

This clone was detected a few times. This chain uses TRBV28 with TRBJ1-5; 9 bases line up with TRBD1. V was clipped by 6 bases and J by 3 bases; unmatched bases: 6. The CDR3 runs 15 residues. Germline CDR1 is MDHEN and CDR2 is SYDVKM. This chain's CDR3 is CASREQGAHNQPQHF. The CDR3 DNA reads TGTGCCAGCAGGGAACAGGGGGCTCACAATCAGCCCCAGCATTTT.

The V and J genes are TRBV6-5 and TRBJ2-2; D unresolved. The germline CDR1 and CDR2 sequences are MNHEY and SVGAGI. Trimming pared 7 bases from V and 1 base from J, leaving 4 bases between. The CDR3 is made up of 12 amino acids. The CDR3: CASKGNTGELFF. The CDR3 nucleotides read TGTGCCAGCAAGGGGAACACCGGGGAGCTGTTTTTT.

This sequence joins TRBV11-3 and TRBJ2-7; 11 bases fit TRBD2. Germline loops: CDR1 SGHNT, CDR2 YENEEA. The CDR3 runs to 14 residues. V shed 3 bases, J shed 7 bases, and the junction held 5 bases outside the gene matches. In DNA, the CDR3 is TGTGCCAGCAGCTTTAGCGGGGGGGCCGTGGAGCAGTACTTC. Amino acid sequence: CASSFSGGAVEQYF.

The chain joins TRBV5-1 to TRBJ1-2, with TRBD1 matching 8 bases. Germline V CDR1 and CDR2: SGHRS, YFSETQ. This CDR3 is built from 16 residues. V lost 4 bases and J lost 0; bases outside the gene matches: 8. CDR3 in DNA: TGCGCCAGCAGCCCCGACGTGGACAGGGCTAACTATGGCTACACCTTC. Translating gives CASSPDVDRANYGYTF.

There are many counts of this clone. The V gene is TRBV11-3, the J gene TRBJ1-5; D gene ambiguous. Germline assignment: CDR1 SGHNT and CDR2 YENEEA. V dropped 4 bases and J dropped 0 bases, with 25 bases sitting between them. The length of the CDR3 is 20 residues. The CDR3 DNA reads TGTGCCAGCAGCTCTCGCCCTCATCCTCCCAAGGCCTTTAGCAATCAGCCCCAGCATTTT. Protein product: CASSSRPHPPKAFSNQPQHF.

Only a few counts were recorded for this clone. The chain uses TRBV19 and TRBJ2-2; 9 positions match TRBD1. With 7 bases clipped from V and 6 bases from J, the junction kept 9 bases outside the gene matches. The germline V gene has CDR1 LNHDA and CDR2 SQIVND (reference sequence). This CDR3 has 15 amino acids. CDR3 DNA: TGTGCCAGTACAGAACAGGGGGCTAGGTCCGGGGAGCTGTTTTTT. Translated, it gives CASTEQGARSGELFF.

The rearrangement uses TRBV2 and TRBJ1-2; D is perhaps TRBD1 (5 bases). CDR1 and CDR2 from the germline V gene are SNHLY and FYNNEI. The CDR3 is 15 residues long. V was cut by 7 bases and J by 4 bases, with 19 bases left in between. The CDR3 nucleotides read TGTGCCAGCAACCAAAGAGGGACGGGATTCTATGGCTACACCTTC. Translated: CASNQRGTGFYGYTF.